This T cell receptor (beta chain) originates from a study of T cells in Graves' hyperthyroidism and ophthalmopathy. Per the germline V gene, CDR1 is SGHRS and CDR2 is YFSETQ. Trimming cost V 7 bases and J 8 bases, with 16 bases left between them. The CDR3 is 14 amino acids. This clonotype was found a few times. Antigen specificity is unknown. Graves' hyperthyroidism showing no ophthalmopathy progression within 18 months was considered stable. Amplification targeted TCR beta CDR3 regions from RNA transcripts. TCR CDR3 regions were first amplified by RT-PCR with HTBI primers. MiXCR, run by TCRdb on the multiplex PCR reads, gives a single entry per CDR3 protein. The data show roughly 420,000 distinct CDR3 sequences, 15% to 19% seen once. Study findings and constraints: In the blood, most expanded thyroid clonotypes above 0.001 appeared as well. Model-based prediction identified ophthalmopathy a median roughly six months prior to its onset.

The sequence was collected from a woman in her late teens or twenties with Graves' hyperthyroidism. The chain employs TRBV5-1 and TRBJ1-6; D possibly corresponds to TRBD1 (5 bases). The specimen was blood. CDR3 in amino acids: CASRRWGVDSPLHF. The CDR3 nucleotides are TGCGCCAGCCGCCGATGGGGGGTCGATTCACCCCTCCACTTT.